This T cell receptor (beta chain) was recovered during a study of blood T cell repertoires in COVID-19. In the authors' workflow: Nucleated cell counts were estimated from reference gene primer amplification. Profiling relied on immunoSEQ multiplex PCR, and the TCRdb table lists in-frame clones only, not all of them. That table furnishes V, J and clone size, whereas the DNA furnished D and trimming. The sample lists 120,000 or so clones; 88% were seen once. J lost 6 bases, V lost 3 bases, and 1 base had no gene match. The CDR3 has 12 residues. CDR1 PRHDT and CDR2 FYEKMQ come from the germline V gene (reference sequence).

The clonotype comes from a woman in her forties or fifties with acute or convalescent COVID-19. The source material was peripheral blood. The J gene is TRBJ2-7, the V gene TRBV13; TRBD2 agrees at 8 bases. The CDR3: CASSFSGTEQYF. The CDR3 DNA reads TGTGCCAGCAGCTTTAGCGGGACCGAGCAGTACTTC.